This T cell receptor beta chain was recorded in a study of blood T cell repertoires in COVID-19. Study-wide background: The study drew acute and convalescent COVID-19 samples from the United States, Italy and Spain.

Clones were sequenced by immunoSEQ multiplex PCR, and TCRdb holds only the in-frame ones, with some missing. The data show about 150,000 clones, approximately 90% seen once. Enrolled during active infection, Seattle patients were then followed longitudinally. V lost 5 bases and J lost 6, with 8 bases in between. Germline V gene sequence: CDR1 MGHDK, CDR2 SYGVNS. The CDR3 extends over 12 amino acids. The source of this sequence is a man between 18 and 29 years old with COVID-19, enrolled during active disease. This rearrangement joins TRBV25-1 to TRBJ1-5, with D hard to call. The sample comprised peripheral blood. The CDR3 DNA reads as TGTGCCAGCAGTCGGGATTCTCAGCCCCAGCATTTT. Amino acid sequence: CASSRDSQPQHF.